This entry features one T cell receptor (beta chain) sequence. Antigen specificity is unknown. Trimming cost V 5 bases and J 7 bases, with 21 bases left between them. This CDR3 has 17 residues. The germline gives CDR1 SEHNR, CDR2 FQNEAQ (reference sequence). This sample's RNA came from whole unsorted tissue. The library came from three nested PCR rounds adapted from ARM-PCR protocols. TCRdb re-analysed the multiplex PCR reads in MiXCR, keeping a single row per CDR3 protein. The sample consists of fewer than 120,000 distinct CDR3 sequences, 84% of them appearing once. This sample was taken from a study of tumor and adjacent non-tumor tissue in lung cancer. Study conclusions and caveats: Higher tumor TCR diversity was associated with shorter survival.

The sequence came from a man between 65 and 85 years old with non-small cell lung cancer. The V and J genes are TRBV7-9 and TRBJ1-6; unclear D gene. Source material: lung tumor tissue. CDR3 residues: CASSRWDRATINSPLHF. CDR3 sequence (DNA): TGTGCCAGCAGCCGCTGGGATAGGGCCACTATAAATTCACCCCTCCACTTT.